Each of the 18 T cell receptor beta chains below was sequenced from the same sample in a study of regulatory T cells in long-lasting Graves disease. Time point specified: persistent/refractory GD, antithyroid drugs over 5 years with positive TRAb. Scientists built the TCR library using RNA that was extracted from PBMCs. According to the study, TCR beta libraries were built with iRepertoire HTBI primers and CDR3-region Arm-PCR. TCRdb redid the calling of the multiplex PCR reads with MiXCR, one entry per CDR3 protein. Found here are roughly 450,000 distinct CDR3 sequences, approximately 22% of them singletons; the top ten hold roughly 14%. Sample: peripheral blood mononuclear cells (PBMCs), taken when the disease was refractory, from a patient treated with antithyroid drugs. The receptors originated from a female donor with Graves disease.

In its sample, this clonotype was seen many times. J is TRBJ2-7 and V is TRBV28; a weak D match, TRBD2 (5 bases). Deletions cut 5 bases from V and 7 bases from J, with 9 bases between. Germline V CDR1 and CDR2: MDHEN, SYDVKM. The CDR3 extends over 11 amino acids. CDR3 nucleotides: TGTGCCAGCAGTCCAAGGAGGGAGCAGTACTTC. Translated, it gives CASSPRREQYF.

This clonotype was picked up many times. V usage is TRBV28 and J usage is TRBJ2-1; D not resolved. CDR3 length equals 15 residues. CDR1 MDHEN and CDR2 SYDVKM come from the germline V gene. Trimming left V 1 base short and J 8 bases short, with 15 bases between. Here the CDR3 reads CASSLLSARGDEQFF. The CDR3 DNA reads TGTGCCAGCAGTTTATTGAGCGCCCGTGGGGATGAGCAGTTCTTC.

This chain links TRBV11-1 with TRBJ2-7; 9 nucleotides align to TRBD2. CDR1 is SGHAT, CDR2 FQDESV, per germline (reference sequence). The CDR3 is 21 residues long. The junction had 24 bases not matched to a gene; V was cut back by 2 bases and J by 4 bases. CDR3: CASSLFPRSPAASSGTYEQYF. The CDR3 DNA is TGTGCCAGCAGCTTATTCCCCCGGAGCCCAGCGGCGTCTAGCGGGACTTACGAGCAGTACTTC.

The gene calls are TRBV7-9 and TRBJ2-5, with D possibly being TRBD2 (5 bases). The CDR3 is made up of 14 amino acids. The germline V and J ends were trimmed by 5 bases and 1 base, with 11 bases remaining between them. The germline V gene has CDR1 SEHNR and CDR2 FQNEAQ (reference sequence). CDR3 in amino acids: CASSRGIRQETQYF. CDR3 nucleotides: TGTGCCAGCAGCCGGGGTATCCGCCAAGAGACCCAGTACTTC.

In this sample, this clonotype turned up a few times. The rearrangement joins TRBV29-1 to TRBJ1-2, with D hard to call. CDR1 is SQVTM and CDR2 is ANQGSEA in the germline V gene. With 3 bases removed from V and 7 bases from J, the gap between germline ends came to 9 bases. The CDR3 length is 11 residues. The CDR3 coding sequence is TGCAGCGTTGACTTCGGGGTTGGCTACACCTTC. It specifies CSVDFGVGYTF.

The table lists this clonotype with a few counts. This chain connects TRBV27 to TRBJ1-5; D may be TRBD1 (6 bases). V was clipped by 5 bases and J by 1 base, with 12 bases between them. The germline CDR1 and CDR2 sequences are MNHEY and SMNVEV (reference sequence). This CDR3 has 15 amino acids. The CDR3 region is CASSRTGTSNQPQHF. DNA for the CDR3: TGTGCCAGCAGTAGAACCGGGACAAGCAATCAGCCCCAGCATTTT.

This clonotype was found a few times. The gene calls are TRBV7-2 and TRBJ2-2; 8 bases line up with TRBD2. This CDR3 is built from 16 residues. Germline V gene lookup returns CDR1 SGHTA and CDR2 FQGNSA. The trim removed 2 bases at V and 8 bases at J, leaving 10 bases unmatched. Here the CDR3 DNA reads TGTGCCAGCAGCTTAAATACACTAGCGGCCCGAGGGGAGCTGTTTTTT. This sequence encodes CASSLNTLAARGELFF.

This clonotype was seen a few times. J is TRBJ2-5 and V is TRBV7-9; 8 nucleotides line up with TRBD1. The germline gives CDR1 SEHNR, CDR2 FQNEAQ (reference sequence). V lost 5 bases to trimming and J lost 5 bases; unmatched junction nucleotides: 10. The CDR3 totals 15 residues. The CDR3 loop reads CASSRGTGGFETQYF. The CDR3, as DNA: TGTGCCAGCAGCCGAGGGACAGGCGGTTTCGAGACCCAGTACTTC.

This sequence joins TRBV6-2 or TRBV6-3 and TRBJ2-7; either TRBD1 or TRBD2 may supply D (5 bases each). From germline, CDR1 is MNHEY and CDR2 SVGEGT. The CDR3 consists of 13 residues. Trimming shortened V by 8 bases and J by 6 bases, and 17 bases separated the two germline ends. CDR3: CASSPSEGREQYF. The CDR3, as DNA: TGTGCCAGCTCACCATCCGAGGGGCGCGAGCAGTACTTC.

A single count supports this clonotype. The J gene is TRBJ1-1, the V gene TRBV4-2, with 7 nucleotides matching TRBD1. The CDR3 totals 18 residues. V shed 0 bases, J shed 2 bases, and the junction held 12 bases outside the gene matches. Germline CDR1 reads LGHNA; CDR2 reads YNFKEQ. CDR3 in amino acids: CASSQDQTGRVSNTEAFF. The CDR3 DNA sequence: TGTGCCAGCAGCCAAGATCAGACAGGGAGGGTAAGCAACACTGAAGCTTTCTTT.

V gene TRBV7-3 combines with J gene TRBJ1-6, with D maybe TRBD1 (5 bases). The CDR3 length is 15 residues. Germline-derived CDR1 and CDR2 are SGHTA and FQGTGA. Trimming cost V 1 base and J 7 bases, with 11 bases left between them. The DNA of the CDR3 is TGTGCCAGCAGCTTAAATCCACGGGGCAATTCACCCCTCCACTTT. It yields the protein CASSLNPRGNSPLHF. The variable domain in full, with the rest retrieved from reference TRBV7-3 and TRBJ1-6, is GAGVSQTPSNKVTEKGKYVELRCDPISGHTALYWYRQSLGQGPEFLIYFQGTGAADDSGLPNDRFFAVRPEGSVSTLKIQRTERGDSAVYLCASSLNPRGNSPLHFGNGTRLTVT.

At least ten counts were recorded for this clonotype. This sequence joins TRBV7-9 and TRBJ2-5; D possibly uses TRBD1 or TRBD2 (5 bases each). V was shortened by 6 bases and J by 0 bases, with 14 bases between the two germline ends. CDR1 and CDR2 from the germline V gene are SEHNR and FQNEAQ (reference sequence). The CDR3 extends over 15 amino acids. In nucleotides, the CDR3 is TGTGCCAGCAGTTACCGGGACCACCACCAAGAGACCCAGTACTTC. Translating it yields CASSYRDHHQETQYF.

The CDR3 sequence is CSARDMGGYTF. Written as DNA, the CDR3 is TGCAGTGCTAGAGACATGGGGGGCTACACCTTC. The chain carries TRBV20-1 and TRBJ1-2; D uncertain. With 0 bases removed from V and 8 bases from J, the gap between germline ends came to 7 bases. The CDR3 has 11 residues. The germline V gene encodes CDR1 DFQATT and CDR2 SNEGSKA (reference sequence).

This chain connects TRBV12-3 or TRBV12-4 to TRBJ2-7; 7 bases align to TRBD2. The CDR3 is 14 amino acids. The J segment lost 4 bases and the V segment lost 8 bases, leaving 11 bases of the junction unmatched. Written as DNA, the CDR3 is TGTGCCAGCCGAAATTCGGGGGGTTCGTACGAGCAGTACTTC. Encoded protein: CASRNSGGSYEQYF.

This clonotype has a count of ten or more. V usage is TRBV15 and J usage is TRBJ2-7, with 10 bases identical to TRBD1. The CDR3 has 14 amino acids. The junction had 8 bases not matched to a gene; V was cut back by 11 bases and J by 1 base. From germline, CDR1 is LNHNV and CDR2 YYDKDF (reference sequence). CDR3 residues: CAVSRDRGSYEQYF. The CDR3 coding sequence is TGTGCCGTGTCCCGGGACAGGGGATCCTACGAGCAGTACTTC.

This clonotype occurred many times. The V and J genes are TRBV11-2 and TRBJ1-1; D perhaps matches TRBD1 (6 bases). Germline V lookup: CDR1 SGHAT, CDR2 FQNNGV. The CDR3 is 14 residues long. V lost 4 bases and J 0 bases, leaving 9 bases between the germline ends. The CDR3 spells CASSSGVMNTEAFF. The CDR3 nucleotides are TGTGCCAGCAGCTCAGGGGTTATGAACACTGAAGCTTTCTTT.

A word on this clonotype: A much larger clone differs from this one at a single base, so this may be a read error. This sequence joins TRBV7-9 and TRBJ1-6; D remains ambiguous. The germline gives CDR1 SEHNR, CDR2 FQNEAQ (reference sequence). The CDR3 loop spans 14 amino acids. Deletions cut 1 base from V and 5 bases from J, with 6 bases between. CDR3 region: CASSLEGHNSPLHF. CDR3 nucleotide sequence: TGTGCCAGCAGCTTAGAGGGTCATAATTCACCCCTCCACTTT.

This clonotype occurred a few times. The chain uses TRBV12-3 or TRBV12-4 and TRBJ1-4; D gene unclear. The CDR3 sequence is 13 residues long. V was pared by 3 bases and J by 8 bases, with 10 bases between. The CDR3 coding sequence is TGTGCCAGCAGTTTTGGGCGAAGGGAAAAACTGTTTTTT. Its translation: CASSFGRREKLFF.